This paragraph reports one TCR beta chain. Sequencing was performed with immunoSEQ multiplex PCR; in TCRdb, only in-frame clones are kept and a portion is missing. The sample shows around 130,000 clones, 85% to 95% of them seen only once. With 4 bases removed from V and 4 bases from J, the gap between germline ends came to 13 bases. Germline loops: CDR1 LGHDT, CDR2 YNNKEL (reference sequence). The CDR3 has 14 residues. The sample comes from a study of T cell responses to AZD1222 COVID-19 vaccine. This specimen consisted of peripheral blood, obtained on day 0 of AZD1222 vaccination. The chain joins TRBV3-1 (or the pseudogene TRBV3-2) to TRBJ1-1, with D hard to call. The TCR originated in an adult in good health. The CDR3 bases are TGTGCCAGCAGCCTAGGGTTAAGAGGCACTGAAGCTTTCTTT. Translation: CASSLGLRGTEAFF.